This passage covers 10 T cell receptor beta chains from one sample sequenced in a study of cytomegalovirus exposure and HLA in healthy donors. PCR was performed using 60 Vbeta and 13 Jbeta primers. Some clones are missing from TCRdb's copy, which holds only in-frame ones; the method was immunoSEQ multiplex PCR. The data show 55,000 to 70,000 clones, with 55% to 70% seen just once and 3% to 3.5% held by the top ten. The sequenced sample was PBMCs. These receptors were obtained from a woman between 50 and 59 years old in good health and CMV-seronegative.

This chain joins TRBV5-4 and TRBJ2-6; D not certain. CDR1 and CDR2 (germline): SGHNT, YYREEE (reference sequence). V gave up 3 bases and J gave up 3 bases, with 10 bases separating them. The CDR3 runs 15 residues. The CDR3 DNA reads TGTGCCAGCAGCTCCCTAGTGAGTGGGGCCAACGTCCTGACTTTC. The encoded protein is CASSSLVSGANVLTF. The full variable domain, completed using reference TRBV5-4 and TRBJ2-6, is ETGVTQSPTHLIKTRGQQVTLRCSSQSGHNTVSWYQQALGQGPQFIFQYYREEENGRGNFPPRFSGLQFPNYSSELNVNALELDDSALYLCASSSLVSGANVLTFGAGSRLTVL.

This rearrangement joins TRBV6-5 to TRBJ2-3; D may be TRBD1 (6 bases). Trimming removed 6 bases at V and 5 bases at J, with 12 bases between. The CDR3 is made up of 13 amino acids. Germline-derived CDR1 and CDR2 are MNHEY and SVGAGI. CDR3 bases: TGTGCCAGCAGCCCCCCAGGGGAAGATACGCAGTATTTT. Its protein product is CASSPPGEDTQYF.

The V call is TRBV29-1, the J call TRBJ2-3, with TRBD1 identical over 8 bases. The CDR3 runs 14 residues. After removal of 6 bases from V and 1 base from J, the junction contained 6 bases not matched to a gene. Germline V gene sequence: CDR1 SQVTM, CDR2 ANQGSEA. The CDR3 DNA reads TGCAGCGTCGCCTGGACAGGGCGCACAGATACGCAGTATTTT. It yields the protein CSVAWTGRTDTQYF.

The rearrangement joins TRBV5-1 to TRBJ1-2, with a tentative D call TRBD1 (6 bases). The CDR3 runs 15 residues. Germline V lookup: CDR1 SGHRS, CDR2 YFSETQ. The V end lost 1 base, the J end lost 3 bases, and 13 bases lay between the germline ends. CDR3 bases: TGCGCCAGCAGCTTGATGGGGGACACCGACTATGGCTACACCTTC. Its protein is CASSLMGDTDYGYTF.

The chain joins TRBV30 to TRBJ1-2; D not certain. Looked up from germline, CDR1 is GTSNPN and CDR2 is SVGIG (reference sequence). V lost 3 bases and J lost 8, with 10 bases in between. The CDR3 loop spans 11 amino acids. In nucleotides, the CDR3 is TGTGCCTGGAGCGCTTTCAGGGGCTACACCTTC. It specifies CAWSAFRGYTF.

V usage is TRBV27 and J usage is TRBJ2-2; 14 bases fit TRBD2. CDR1 and CDR2 from the germline V gene are MNHEY and SMNVEV (reference sequence). J lost 5 bases, V lost 5 bases, and 7 bases had no gene match. The CDR3 totals 17 residues. CDR3 amino acids: CASSGTSGSWGTGELFF. For the CDR3, the DNA is TGTGCCAGCAGTGGGACTAGCGGGAGTTGGGGGACCGGGGAGCTGTTTTTT.

This clone was observed a few times. The chain has TRBV13 and TRBJ1-4, with 7 bases fitting TRBD1. Per the germline V gene, CDR1 is PRHDT and CDR2 is FYEKMQ (reference sequence). The CDR3 is 15 residues long. V shed 5 bases, J shed 3 bases, and the junction held 6 bases outside the gene matches. CDR3 nucleotides: TGTGCCAGCAGCGCTAGGGACAGCTCTAATGAAAAACTGTTTTTT. It encodes CASSARDSSNEKLFF. Variable domain in full (rest from reference TRBV13 and TRBJ1-4): AAGVIQSPRHLIKEKRETATLKCYPIPRHDTVYWYQQGPGQDPQFLISFYEKMQSDKGSIPDRFSAQQFSDYHSELNMSSLELGDSALYFCASSARDSSNEKLFFGSGTQLSVL.

V gene TRBV30 combines with J gene TRBJ2-3; possible D gene TRBD1, 6 bases. Per germline, CDR1 GTSNPN and CDR2 SVGIG (reference sequence). CDR3 length equals 14 residues. V gave up 3 bases and J gave up 1 base, with 11 bases separating them. The CDR3 here is CAWRIQGGTDTQYF. CDR3 DNA sequence: TGTGCCTGGAGGATACAGGGCGGCACAGATACGCAGTATTTT.

This chain links TRBV5-6 with TRBJ1-2, with D maybe TRBD1 (6 bases). CDR1 and CDR2 (germline): SGHDT, YYEEEE. The CDR3 is 15 residues long. Trimming removed 2 bases at V and 4 bases at J, with 15 bases between. The CDR3 region has the DNA TGTGCCAGCAGCTTCGGACAGCCCCGGGGCTATGGCTACACCTTC. It codes for CASSFGQPRGYGYTF.

This chain uses TRBV29-1 with TRBJ2-2, with TRBD1 matching over 10 bases. The germline V gene has CDR1 SQVTM and CDR2 ANQGSEA. This CDR3 region has 15 residues. Losses at the gene ends were 2 bases for V and 6 bases for J; bases not matched to a gene: 6. The CDR3 protein is CSVELGQGKAGELFF. The CDR3 bases are TGCAGCGTTGAACTGGGACAGGGGAAGGCCGGGGAGCTGTTTTTT.